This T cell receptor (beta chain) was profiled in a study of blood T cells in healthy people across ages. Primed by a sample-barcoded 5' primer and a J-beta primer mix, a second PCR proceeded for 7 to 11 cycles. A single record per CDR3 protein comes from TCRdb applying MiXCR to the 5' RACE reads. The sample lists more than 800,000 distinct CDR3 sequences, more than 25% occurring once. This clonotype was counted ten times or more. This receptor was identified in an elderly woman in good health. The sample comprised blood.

The CDR3 region is CATSEGTGRDYAHEQYF. The CDR3 bases are TGTGCCACCAGTGAGGGGACGGGTAGGGACTATGCCCACGAGCAGTACTTC. The gene calls are TRBV24-1 and TRBJ2-7; TRBD2 agrees at 7 bases. V dropped 4 bases and J dropped 5; count of bases not matched to a gene: 16. CDR1 and CDR2 (germline): KGHDR, SFDVKD. CDR3 length: 17 amino acids.